The present T cell receptor (beta chain) was sequenced within a study of blood T cell repertoires in COVID-19. Study as a whole: T cells, B-cell-depleted T cells, or PBMCs supplied cDNA or gDNA.

The CDR3 covers 12 residues. Trimming left V 5 bases short and J 6 bases short, with 9 bases between. CDR1 is SGHTA, CDR2 FQGNSA, per germline. Measured with immunoSEQ multiplex PCR; TCRdb has only the in-frame clones, and not every one. The sample carries about 350,000 clones, roughly 90% recorded once. The Seattle patients, enrolled during active infection, were followed longitudinally. The genes are TRBV7-2 and TRBJ2-3; perhaps TRBD1 as D (5 bases). Specimen: peripheral blood. This sequence originates from a woman aged 70-85 years with COVID-19, enrolled during active disease. The CDR3 sequence is CASSPHRDTQYF. CDR3 sequence (DNA): TGTGCCAGCAGCCCCCACAGGGATACGCAGTATTTT.